The rows below give T cell receptor beta chains drawn from one sample of a study of cytomegalovirus exposure and HLA in healthy donors. This table comes from immunoSEQ multiplex PCR, and its TCRdb copy is limited to in-frame clones, with some not included. The repertoire shows about 41,000 clones; the top ten hold 6.2%. Sequences were obtained from PBMCs. These receptors all come from a man aged 25-40 years in good health and CMV-seronegative. The CDR3 runs from the conserved cysteine through the conserved F or W. The D gene is left open where the match is weak.

D gene	J gene	CDR3 length	V gene	CDR3 protein	CDR3 DNA
.	TRBJ2-2	15	TRBV7-7	CASSLATGSTGELFF	TGTGCTAGCAGCTTAGCTACAGGGAGCACCGGGGAGCTGTTTTTT
.	TRBJ2-1	17	TRBV5-1	CASLGRSEEGAYNEQFF	TGCGCCTCTCTAGGGAGATCGGAGGAGGGAGCCTACAATGAGCAGTTCTTC
TRBD1	TRBJ1-4	14	TRBV2	CASRVQGAYEKLFF	TGTGCCAGCAGAGTCCAGGGGGCCTATGAAAAACTGTTTTTT
TRBD2	TRBJ2-5	16	TRBV5-1	CASSLALAGVRETQYF	TGCGCCAGCAGCTTGGCCCTAGCGGGAGTTCGGGAGACCCAGTACTTC
.	TRBJ2-7	11	TRBV2	CASTPGVEQYF	TGTGCCAGCACCCCGGGGGTTGAGCAGTACTTC
.	TRBJ1-3	15	TRBV5-1	CASSLGESGGNTIYF	TGCGCCAGCAGCTTGGGAGAGTCCGGTGGAAACACCATATATTTT
TRBD2	TRBJ2-7	15	TRBV5-1	CASSAIAGETYEQYF	TGCGCCAGCAGCGCGATAGCGGGAGAAACTTACGAGCAGTACTTC
.	TRBJ1-1	16	TRBV28	CASSPRTTPYPSEAFF	TGTGCCAGCAGTCCGAGGACAACTCCTTACCCTTCTGAAGCTTTCTTT
.	TRBJ1-1	15	TRBV7-9	CASSLGGVMNTEAFF	TGTGCCAGCAGCTTAGGAGGCGTGATGAACACTGAAGCTTTCTTT
TRBD2	TRBJ2-3	14	TRBV19	CASSPLGGQDTQYF	TGTGCCAGTAGCCCATTGGGAGGGCAAGATACGCAGTATTTT
TRBD2	TRBJ2-7	15	TRBV27	CASSSPSGGAREQYF	TGTGCCAGCAGTTCCCCTAGCGGGGGGGCCCGCGAGCAGTACTTC
.	TRBJ2-1	17	TRBV27	CASSLTGSLSSYNEQFF	TGTGCCAGCAGTTTAACCGGTAGCCTTAGCTCCTACAATGAGCAGTTCTTC
TRBD1	TRBJ2-7	15	TRBV27	CASSLSDRGRREQYF	TGTGCCAGCAGTTTATCGGACAGGGGACGTCGCGAGCAGTACTTC
.	TRBJ1-5	14	TRBV18	CASSPLRGNQHQHF	TGTGCCAGCTCACCTCTCAGGGGAAATCAGCACCAGCATTTT
.	TRBJ2-2	14	TRBV6-4	CASRGQVNTGELFF	TGTGCCAGCAGGGGACAAGTTAACACCGGGGAGCTGTTTTTT
.	TRBJ1-3	12	TRBV7-9	CASSQGAYTIYF	TGTGCCAGCAGCCAAGGGGCGTACACCATATATTTT
.	TRBJ1-1	11	TRBV6-5	CASSFRTEAFF	TGTGCCAGCAGTTTTCGGACTGAAGCTTTCTTT
TRBD1	TRBJ2-7	16	TRBV5-6	CASSSARTGVDYEQYF	TGTGCCAGCAGCTCCGCACGGACAGGGGTGGACTACGAGCAGTACTTC
.	TRBJ1-2	18	TRBV18	CASSPNSGQGTLNYGYTF	TGTGCCAGCTCACCTAACTCGGGGCAGGGGACGCTTAACTATGGCTACACCTTC
.	TRBJ2-5	15	TRBV9	CASSASAGVQETQYF	TGTGCCAGCAGCGCCTCTGCAGGGGTACAAGAGACCCAGTACTTC
TRBD1	TRBJ2-3	15	TRBV6-1	CASSVGQGDTDTQYF	TGTGCCAGCAGTGTCGGACAGGGGGACACAGATACGCAGTATTTT
TRBD1	TRBJ2-7	17	TRBV5-5	CASSLIRNAQGVYEQYF	TGTGCCAGCAGCTTGATACGGAACGCACAGGGGGTATACGAGCAGTACTTC
.	TRBJ2-3	14	TRBV11-2	CASSSDRPPYTQYF	TGTGCCAGCAGCTCAGACAGGCCCCCTTATACGCAGTATTTT